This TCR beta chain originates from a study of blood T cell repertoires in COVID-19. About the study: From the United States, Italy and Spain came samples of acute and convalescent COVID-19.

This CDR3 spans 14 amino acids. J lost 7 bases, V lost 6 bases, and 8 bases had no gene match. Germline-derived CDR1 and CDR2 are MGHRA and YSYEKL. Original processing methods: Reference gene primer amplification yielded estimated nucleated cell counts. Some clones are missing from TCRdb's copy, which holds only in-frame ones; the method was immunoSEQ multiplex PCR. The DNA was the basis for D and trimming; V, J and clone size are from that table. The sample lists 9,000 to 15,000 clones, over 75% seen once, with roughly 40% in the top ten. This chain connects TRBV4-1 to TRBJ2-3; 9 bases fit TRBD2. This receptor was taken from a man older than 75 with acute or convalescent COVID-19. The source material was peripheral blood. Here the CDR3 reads CASREAGGLNTQYF. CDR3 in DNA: TGCGCCAGCAGAGAAGCGGGGGGCCTTAATACGCAGTATTTT.